This T cell receptor (beta chain) was documented in a study of blood T cell repertoires in COVID-19 (dated by TCRdb to 2018 to 2021). A note on the overall study: Samples covering the acute and convalescent phases of COVID-19 were provided by collaborators in the United States, Italy and Spain. The material from the prospective study consisted of cDNA or gDNA derived from T cells, B-cell-depleted T cells, or PBMCs. The dataset comprised deeply sampled blood TCRbeta repertoires from subjects exposed to, actively infected with, or recovered from COVID-19. The repertoires were released in a freely available public database meant as a resource for research on the immune response to SARS-CoV-2. Samples were obtained from the ongoing ImmuneRACE study (first 160 participants) and from 1,254 subjects provided by 6 global collaborators. Sample metadata almost always included a de-identified subject ID, COVID-19 status, age in years and sex. Where available, HLA class I and class II types were obtained from metadata supplied by the sample provider rather than from assay-based typing.

As concerns this clone: No antigen is known for it. Base-call qualities are not available, and no considerably larger clone is one nucleotide away.

Collaborating institutions collected whole blood in K2EDTA tubes following their own protocols. For TCRbeta analysis, collaborators shipped samples in one of three forms: frozen whole blood, isolated PBMCs, or DNA extracted from either of those sample types. The full study reports these points: Clinical and demographic metadata were provided uncurated, with the amount varying by source and participant.

The immunoSEQ Assay, a bias-controlled multiplex PCR, was used to amplify TCRbeta CDR3 regions from genomic DNA. Per the authors' processing: The number of nucleated cells in each sample was estimated from the amplification of reference gene primers within the assay. To quantify the absolute abundance of each unique TCRbeta CDR3 rearrangement, sequence reads were collapsed and filtered. For each sample, productive Simpson clonality was calculated as the square root of Simpson's diversity index across productive rearrangements. TCRdb's version of the immuneACCESS table is confined to in-frame rearrangements and falls short of the full clone set. An unresolved V gene accounts for under half of the shortfall where checked; the remainder is of unknown origin. V, J and clone size are those of that table, while D and trimming were read from the DNA. The sample includes about 140,000 clones, with over 75% observed a single time. Less than 2% of the sample rests with the top ten.

The CDR1 and CDR2 encoded by the germline V gene are SGHRS and YFSETQ. Trimming accounts for 4 bases at V and 5 bases at J, while the number of junction bases matched to no gene is 10. There are 15 amino acids in the CDR3, from cysteine to phenylalanine inclusive. Only CDR3 DNA remains: 45 bases, in frame from the first base. Sequencing used peripheral blood. This clonotype was sampled from a man between 65 and 85 years old with acute or convalescent COVID-19. The rearranged segments are TRBV5-1 and TRBJ1-1, with 8 central nucleotides matching TRBD1. The DNA sequence is as follows: TGCGCCAGCAGCGATGGGACAGGCGCGGTTACTGAAGCTTTCTTT. This sequence encodes CASSDGTGAVTEAFF.